This TCR beta chain was captured in a study of T cells in Graves' hyperthyroidism and ophthalmopathy (dated by TCRdb to the late 2010s). As for the study more broadly: Peripheral blood samples were taken at the time of initial diagnosis, prior to any treatment. Following sampling, methimazole starting at 30 mg daily was given to hyperthyroidism patients, and high-dose intravenous methylprednisolone was given to ophthalmopathy patients. To identify distinguishing TCR V-J signatures, a discovery cohort of around 98 patients was used, comprising 40 to 45 with Graves' ophthalmopathy and 57 with stable Graves' hyperthyroidism. For training and testing, the roughly 97 patients in the discovery cohort were randomly divided in a 7:3 ratio. Prospective prediction of ophthalmopathy was tested in an independent validation cohort of 18 to 20 hyperthyroidism patients and some 17 patients who later progressed to ophthalmopathy. The study also compared thyroid tissue and blood T-cell repertoires from more than five Graves' hyperthyroidism patients. TCR Vbeta CDR3 sequencing of some 140 peripheral blood samples (fewer than 45 ophthalmopathy, 75 hyperthyroidism and about 17 progressor patients) is reported in the paper. Broader findings and caveats from the paper: A model built on a 13 V-J signature distinguished ophthalmopathy from stable hyperthyroidism, reaching roughly 88% sensitivity and 81% to 83% specificity in cross-validation and 80%/75% in testing. Blood samples also contained most of the expanded thyroid clonotypes (frequency above 0.001), which suggests that blood repertoires may reflect thyroid immune responses. In validation, the model predicted progression to ophthalmopathy a median of approximately 6.6 months before onset, with approximately 71% sensitivity and roughly 72% specificity. Sample size was not statistically predetermined, and investigators were not blinded to group allocation.

This clonotype was seen only once. The clone's antigen remains unknown. One base away there is no much larger clone; base qualities are not given. One read alone makes for weak evidence. The TCR beta CDR3 regions were amplified from RNA transcripts. The TCR CDR3 was subjected to a first round of RT-PCR using the HTBI primer set and the Qiagen OneStep RT-PCR kit. The libraries were constructed in a second round of multiplex PCR and then size-selected and purified. Sequencing of the libraries was done on an Illumina HiSeq2000 using paired-end 100 bp reads. In the authors' own workflow: Raw data were processed with SOAPnuke, discarding reads with adapters, uncalled bases, mean Phred below 15, or no exact constant-primer or identifier match. COPE v1.2.5 was used to merge high-quality paired reads, and clonotypes were defined as unique nucleotide sequences. MiTCR v1.1 was used to align clonotypes to the IMGT TRBV, TRBD and TRBJ reference segments. The analysis included only V-J combinations with a frequency above 0.0001, which together covered roughly 99% of the repertoires. The TCS score was defined as the ratio of F50 (clonal expansion) to E x V (chaos), calculated using BLOSUM62-based TCRdist between CDR3 peptides within each V-J. Welch's t-statistics and random forest reduced fewer than 550 V-J features to around 14, which were used in a naive Bayes classifier (R e1071). TCRdb reran the public reads through fastp at Q25 and MiXCR, keeping productive beta chains. Identical CDR3 proteins give one entry, which carries the most common genes and DNA. TCRdb's processing, not the study's, gives the V and J calls here. The sample includes 650,000 to 850,000 distinct CDR3 sequences, with roughly 20% observed a single time. Over 15% of the sample comes from the top ten.

Hyperthyroidism patients were aged 18 to 65 years and newly diagnosed, with disease duration of less than 2 months. Any patient with an uncontrolled infection, another autoimmune disease, pregnancy or lactation was excluded. Diagnoses relied on clinical symptoms, serum thyroxine and TRAb, thyroid ultrasound and orbital computed tomography. For progressor patients, blood was drawn at the first diagnosis of hyperthyroidism, before any ophthalmopathy symptoms had appeared. PBMCs were separated from roughly 9.3 ml of fresh peripheral blood using Ficoll-Paque density gradient centrifugation. Patients classed as progressors first received a Graves' hyperthyroidism diagnosis and then went on to develop ophthalmopathy during follow-up. Total RNA was extracted with Trizol reagent, and quality was checked on an Agilent 2100 Bioanalyzer. Spanning cysteine to phenylalanine, the CDR3 consists of 15 amino acids. Only the CDR3 DNA is retained, 45 bases long and in frame from the first base. V is pared back by 1 base and J by 0 bases, with 9 bases lying between the germline termini. Taken from the germline V gene, the CDR1 and CDR2 loops are MGHRA and YSYEKL.

In this chain, TRBV4-1 is recombined with TRBJ1-1, with no confident D gene call. The source is a woman aged 45-60 years with Graves' hyperthyroidism that later progressed to Graves' ophthalmopathy. The specimen was blood. The DNA sequence reads TGCGCCAGCAGCCAAGTAGAGTTTATGAACACTGAAGCTTTCTTT. Its protein reads: CASSQVEFMNTEAFF.